These T cell receptor beta chains were read from a single sample in a study of blood T cell repertoires in COVID-19. The method was immunoSEQ multiplex PCR; TCRdb's version includes in-frame clones alone and lacks a portion of them. The sample includes about 69,000 clones, 90% seen only once; the top ten take under 6.5%. The sample comprised peripheral blood. The receptors derive from a woman between 18 and 30 years old with acute or convalescent COVID-19. The CDR3 runs from the conserved cysteine through the conserved F or W. Each record gives: J gene, V gene, D gene, clone size, CDR3 protein, CDR3 DNA. A D gene is named only where the DNA matches it firmly. Where a row states a size, it is once, few, many or the class of an expanded clone; other rows omit it.

J: TRBJ2-3; V: TRBV6-2/TRBV6-3; D: TRBD2; size: NA; CDR3: CASSRLAGTTDTQYF; DNA: TGTGCCAGCAGTCGACTAGCGGGTACCACAGATACGCAGTATTTT
J: TRBJ2-7; V: TRBV11-2; D: NA; size: once; CDR3: CASSNSPLYEQYF; DNA: TGTGCCAGCAGCAATAGCCCTCTCTACGAGCAGTACTTC
J: TRBJ1-2; V: TRBV5-4; D: TRBD1; size: NA; CDR3: CASSPGQGAFGYTF; DNA: TGTGCCAGCAGTCCGGGACAGGGGGCGTTTGGCTACACCTTC
J: TRBJ1-5; V: TRBV29-1; D: TRBD1; size: NA; CDR3: CSPLTGYYSNQPQHF; DNA: TGCAGCCCGCTGACAGGGTATTATAGCAATCAGCCCCAGCATTTT
J: TRBJ2-2; V: TRBV5-4; D: TRBD2; size: NA; CDR3: CASSLVASGGTGELFF; DNA: TGTGCCAGCAGCTTGGTGGCTAGCGGGGGGACCGGGGAGCTGTTTTTT
J: TRBJ1-1; V: TRBV28; D: NA; size: once; CDR3: CASSLQQGRGAFF; DNA: TGTGCCAGCAGTTTACAGCAGGGCAGAGGAGCTTTCTTT
J: TRBJ1-5; V: TRBV19; D: NA; size: NA; CDR3: CASKRNSNQPQHF; DNA: TGTGCCAGTAAGCGGAATAGCAATCAGCCCCAGCATTTT
J: TRBJ1-5; V: TRBV27; D: NA; size: once; CDR3: CASSLSPPTRGNQPQHF; DNA: TGTGCCAGCAGTTTATCCCCACCGACTAGGGGCAATCAGCCCCAGCATTTT
J: TRBJ1-1; V: TRBV28; D: NA; size: NA; CDR3: CASSFSGSEAFF; DNA: TGTGCCAGCAGTTTTTCAGGGTCTGAAGCTTTCTTT
J: TRBJ1-1; V: TRBV6-1; D: TRBD1; size: NA; CDR3: CASSGDRGLRTPEAFF; DNA: TGTGCCAGCAGTGGGGACAGGGGGCTGAGAACTCCTGAAGCTTTCTTT
J: TRBJ1-5; V: TRBV5-8; D: NA; size: NA; CDR3: CASRRGGNQPQHF; DNA: TGTGCCAGCCGCAGGGGCGGCAATCAGCCCCAGCATTTT
J: TRBJ2-1; V: TRBV11-2; D: TRBD2; size: once; CDR3: CASSLGLAGRVGEQFF; DNA: TGTGCCAGCAGCTTAGGGCTAGCGGGACGGGTAGGTGAGCAGTTCTTC
J: TRBJ2-1; V: TRBV19; D: TRBD2; size: NA; CDR3: CASAPRVWSGGANEQFF; DNA: TGTGCCAGTGCCCCTCGCGTTTGGAGCGGGGGGGCAAATGAGCAGTTCTTC
J: TRBJ1-2; V: TRBV5-6; D: NA; size: NA; CDR3: CASSPTPGQINYGYTF; DNA: TGTGCCAGCAGCCCGACCCCGGGACAAATTAACTATGGCTACACCTTC
J: TRBJ2-1; V: TRBV6-5; D: NA; size: NA; CDR3: CASSYSRVAVRNEQFF; DNA: TGTGCCAGCAGTTACTCCAGGGTAGCGGTCAGAAATGAGCAGTTCTTC
J: TRBJ1-5; V: TRBV6-2/TRBV6-3; D: NA; size: NA; CDR3: CASSYSGGINQPQHF; DNA: TGTGCCAGCAGTTACTCGGGAGGAATCAATCAGCCCCAGCATTTT
J: TRBJ1-3; V: TRBV6-1; D: TRBD1; size: NA; CDR3: CASSEARSRGPGNTIYF; DNA: TGTGCCAGCAGTGAAGCGCGGAGCAGGGGGCCTGGAAACACCATATATTTT
J: TRBJ2-3; V: TRBV30; D: TRBD1; size: NA; CDR3: CAWSVAGTGYTDTQYF; DNA: TGTGCCTGGAGTGTGGCTGGGACAGGGTACACAGATACGCAGTATTTT
J: TRBJ2-3; V: TRBV5-8; D: NA; size: NA; CDR3: CASSSQTTPRDTQYF; DNA: TGTGCCAGCAGCTCTCAGACTACGCCCCGGGATACGCAGTATTTT
J: TRBJ1-5; V: TRBV6-4; D: TRBD1; size: NA; CDR3: CASSDSTGQLGFNQPQHF; DNA: TGTGCCAGCAGTGACTCGACGGGACAGCTTGGTTTCAATCAGCCCCAGCATTTT
J: TRBJ1-2; V: TRBV10-3; D: TRBD1; size: NA; CDR3: CAISEGGQLYGYTF; DNA: TGTGCCATCAGTGAGGGGGGACAGCTTTATGGCTACACCTTC
J: TRBJ1-2; V: TRBV5-4; D: TRBD1; size: NA; CDR3: CASSFMDRGYGYTF; DNA: TGTGCCAGCAGCTTTATGGACAGGGGCTATGGCTACACCTTC
J: TRBJ1-4; V: TRBV18; D: TRBD1; size: NA; CDR3: CASSDGQGVANEKLFF; DNA: TGTGCCAGCTCAGACGGACAGGGGGTCGCTAATGAAAAACTGTTTTTT
J: TRBJ2-3; V: TRBV4-2; D: NA; size: NA; CDR3: CASSPRGPLDTQYF; DNA: TGTGCCAGCAGCCCAAGAGGTCCCCTCGATACGCAGTATTTT